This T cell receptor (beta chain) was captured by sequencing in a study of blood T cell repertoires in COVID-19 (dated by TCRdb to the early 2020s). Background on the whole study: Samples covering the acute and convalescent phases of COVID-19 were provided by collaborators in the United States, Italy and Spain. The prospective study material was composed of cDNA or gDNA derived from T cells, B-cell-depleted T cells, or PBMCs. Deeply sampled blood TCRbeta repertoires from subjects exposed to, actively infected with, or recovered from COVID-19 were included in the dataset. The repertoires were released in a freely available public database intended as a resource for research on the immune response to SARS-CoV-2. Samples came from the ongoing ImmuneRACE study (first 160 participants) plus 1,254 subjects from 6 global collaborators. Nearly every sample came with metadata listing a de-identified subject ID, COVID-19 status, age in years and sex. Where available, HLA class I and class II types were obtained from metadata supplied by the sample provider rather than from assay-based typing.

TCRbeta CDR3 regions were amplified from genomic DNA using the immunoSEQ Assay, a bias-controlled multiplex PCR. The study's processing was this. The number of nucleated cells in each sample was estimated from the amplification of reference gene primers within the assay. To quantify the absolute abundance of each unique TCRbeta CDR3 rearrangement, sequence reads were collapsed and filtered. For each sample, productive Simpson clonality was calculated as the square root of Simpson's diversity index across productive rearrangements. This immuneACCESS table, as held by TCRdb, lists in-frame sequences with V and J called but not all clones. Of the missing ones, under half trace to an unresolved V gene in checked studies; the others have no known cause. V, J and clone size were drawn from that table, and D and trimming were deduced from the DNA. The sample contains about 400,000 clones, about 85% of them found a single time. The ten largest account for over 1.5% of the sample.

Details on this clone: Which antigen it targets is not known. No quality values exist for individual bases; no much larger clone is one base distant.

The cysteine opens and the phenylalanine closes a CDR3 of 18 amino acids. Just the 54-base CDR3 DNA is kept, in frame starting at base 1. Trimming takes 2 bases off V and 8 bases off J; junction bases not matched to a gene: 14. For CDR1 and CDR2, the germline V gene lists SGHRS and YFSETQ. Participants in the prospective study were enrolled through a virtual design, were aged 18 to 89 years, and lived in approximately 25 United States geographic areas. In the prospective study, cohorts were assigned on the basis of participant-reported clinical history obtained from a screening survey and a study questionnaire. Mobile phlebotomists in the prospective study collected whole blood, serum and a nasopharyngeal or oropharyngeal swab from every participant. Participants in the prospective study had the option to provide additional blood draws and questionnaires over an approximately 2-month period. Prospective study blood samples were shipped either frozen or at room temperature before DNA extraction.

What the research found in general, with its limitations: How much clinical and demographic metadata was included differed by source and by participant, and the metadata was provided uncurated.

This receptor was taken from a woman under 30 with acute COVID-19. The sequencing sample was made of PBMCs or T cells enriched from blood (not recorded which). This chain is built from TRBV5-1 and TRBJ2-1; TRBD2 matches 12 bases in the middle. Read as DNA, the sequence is TGCGCCAGCAGCTTTAAACTAGCGGGAGGTAGAGAGCAGGATGAGCAGTTCTTC. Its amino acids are CASSFKLAGGREQDEQFF.